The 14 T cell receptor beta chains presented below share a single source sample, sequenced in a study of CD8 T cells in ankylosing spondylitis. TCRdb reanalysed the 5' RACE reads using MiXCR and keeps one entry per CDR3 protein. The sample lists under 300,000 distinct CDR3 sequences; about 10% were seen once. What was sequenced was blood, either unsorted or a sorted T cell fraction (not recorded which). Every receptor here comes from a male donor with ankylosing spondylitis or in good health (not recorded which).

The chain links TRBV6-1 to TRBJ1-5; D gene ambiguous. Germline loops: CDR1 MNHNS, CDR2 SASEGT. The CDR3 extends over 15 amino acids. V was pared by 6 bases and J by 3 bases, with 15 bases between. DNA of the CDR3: TGTGCCAGCAGACCACGGACGGGCGACAATCAGCCCCAGCATTTT. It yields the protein CASRPRTGDNQPQHF.

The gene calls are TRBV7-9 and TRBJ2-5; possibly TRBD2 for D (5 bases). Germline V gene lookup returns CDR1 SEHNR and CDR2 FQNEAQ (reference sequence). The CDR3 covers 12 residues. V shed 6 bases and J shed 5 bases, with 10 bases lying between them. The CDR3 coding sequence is TGTGCCAGCAGGTGGGTAGCGGAGACCCAGTACTTC. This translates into CASRWVAETQYF. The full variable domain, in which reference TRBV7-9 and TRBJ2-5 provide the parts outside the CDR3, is DTGVSQNPRHKITKRGQNVTFRCDPISEHNRLYWYRQTLGQGPEFLTYFQNEAQLEKSRLLSDRFSAERPKGSFSTLEIQRTEQGDSAMYLCASRWVAETQYFGPGTRLLVL.

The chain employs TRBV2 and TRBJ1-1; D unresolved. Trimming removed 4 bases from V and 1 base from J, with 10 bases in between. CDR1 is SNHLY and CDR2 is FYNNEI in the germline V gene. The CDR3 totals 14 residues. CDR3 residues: CASSVSLKNTEAFF. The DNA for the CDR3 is TGTGCCAGCAGTGTTTCACTAAAGAACACTGAAGCTTTCTTT.

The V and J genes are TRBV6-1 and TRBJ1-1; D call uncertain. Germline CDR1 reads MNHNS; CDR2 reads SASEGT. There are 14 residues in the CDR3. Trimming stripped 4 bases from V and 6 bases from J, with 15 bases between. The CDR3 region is CASSGDGRTPEAFF. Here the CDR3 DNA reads TGTGCCAGCAGTGGTGACGGGAGAACTCCTGAAGCTTTCTTT.

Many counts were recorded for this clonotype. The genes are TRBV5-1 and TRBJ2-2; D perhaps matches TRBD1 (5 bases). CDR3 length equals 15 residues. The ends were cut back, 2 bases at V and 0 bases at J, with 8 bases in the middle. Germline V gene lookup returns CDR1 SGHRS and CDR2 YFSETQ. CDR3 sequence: CASSFLGPNTGELFF. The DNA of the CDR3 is TGCGCCAGCAGCTTTTTGGGGCCGAACACCGGGGAGCTGTTTTTT.

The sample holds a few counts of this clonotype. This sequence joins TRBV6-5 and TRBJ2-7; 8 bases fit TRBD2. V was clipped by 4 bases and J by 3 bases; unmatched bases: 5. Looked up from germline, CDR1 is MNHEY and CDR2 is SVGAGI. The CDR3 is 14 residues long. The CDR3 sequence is CASSFKRGSYEQYF. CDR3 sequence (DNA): TGTGCCAGCAGTTTCAAGCGGGGGAGCTACGAGCAGTACTTC.

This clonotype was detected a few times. The CDR3 loop reads CSVDRETQYF. Here the CDR3 DNA reads TGCAGCGTTGACCGGGAGACCCAGTACTTC. The gene calls are TRBV29-1 and TRBJ2-5; no clear D. The CDR3 totals 10 residues. The V end was cut by 3 bases, the J end by 5 bases, with 4 bases between. Germline V gives CDR1 SQVTM, CDR2 ANQGSEA.

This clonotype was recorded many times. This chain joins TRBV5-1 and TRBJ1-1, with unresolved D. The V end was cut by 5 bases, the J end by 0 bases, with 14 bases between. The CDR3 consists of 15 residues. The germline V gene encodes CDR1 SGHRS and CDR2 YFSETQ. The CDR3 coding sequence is TGCGCCAGCAGATCCGATCCGACATTGAACACTGAAGCTTTCTTT. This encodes CASRSDPTLNTEAFF. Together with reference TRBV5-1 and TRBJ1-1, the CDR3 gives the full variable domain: KAGVTQTPRYLIKTRGQQVTLSCSPISGHRSVSWYQQTPGQGLQFLFEYFSETQRNKGNFPGRFSGRQFSNSRSEMNVSTLELGDSALYLCASRSDPTLNTEAFFGQGTRLTVV.

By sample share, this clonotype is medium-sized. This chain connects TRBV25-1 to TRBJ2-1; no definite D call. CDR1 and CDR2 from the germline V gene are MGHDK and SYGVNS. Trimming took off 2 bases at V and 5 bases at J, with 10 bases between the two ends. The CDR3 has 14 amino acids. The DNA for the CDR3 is TGTGCCAGCAGTGAAGAAGGGCCTCACAATGAGCAGTTCTTC. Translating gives CASSEEGPHNEQFF.

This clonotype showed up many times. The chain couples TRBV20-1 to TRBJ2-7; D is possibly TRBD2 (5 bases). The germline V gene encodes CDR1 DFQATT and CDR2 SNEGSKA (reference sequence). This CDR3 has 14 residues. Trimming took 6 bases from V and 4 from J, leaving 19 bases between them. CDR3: CSAIDLLRDYEQYF. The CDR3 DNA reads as TGCAGTGCCATAGACTTGTTACGGGATTACGAGCAGTACTTC.

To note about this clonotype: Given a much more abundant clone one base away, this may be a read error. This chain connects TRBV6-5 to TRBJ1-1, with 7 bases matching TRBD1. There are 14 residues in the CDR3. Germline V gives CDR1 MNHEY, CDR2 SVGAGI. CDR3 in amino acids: CASSYDRENTGAFF. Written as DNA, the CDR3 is TGTGCCAGCAGTTACGACAGGGAGAACACTGGAGCTTTCTTT.

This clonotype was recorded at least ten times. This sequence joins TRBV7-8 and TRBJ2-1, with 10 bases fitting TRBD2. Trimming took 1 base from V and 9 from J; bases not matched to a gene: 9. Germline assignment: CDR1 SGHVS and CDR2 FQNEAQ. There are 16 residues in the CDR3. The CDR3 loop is CASSLVAGGMLGEQFF. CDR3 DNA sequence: TGTGCCAGCAGCTTAGTAGCGGGGGGAATGTTAGGTGAGCAGTTCTTC.

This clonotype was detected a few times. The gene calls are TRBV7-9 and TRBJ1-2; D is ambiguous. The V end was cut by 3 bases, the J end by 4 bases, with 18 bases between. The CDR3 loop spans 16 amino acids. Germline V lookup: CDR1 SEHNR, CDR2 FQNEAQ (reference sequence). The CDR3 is CASSLLRPAYSYGYTF. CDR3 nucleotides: TGTGCCAGCAGCTTGCTACGACCGGCCTATTCCTATGGCTACACCTTC.

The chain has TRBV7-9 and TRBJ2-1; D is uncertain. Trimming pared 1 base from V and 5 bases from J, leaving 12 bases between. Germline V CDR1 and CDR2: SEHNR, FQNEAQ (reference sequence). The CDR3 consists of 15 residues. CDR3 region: CASSLERTRDNEQFF. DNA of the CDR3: TGTGCCAGCAGCTTAGAACGGACCCGTGACAATGAGCAGTTCTTC.